This T cell receptor (beta chain) is drawn from a study of shared clonotypes between healthy human individuals. Across the study: Three men and a couple of women, aged 18 to 49, were donors.

CDR1 and CDR2 from the germline V gene are LNHDA and SQIVND (reference sequence). CDR3 length: 14 residues. The germline V and J ends were trimmed by 5 bases and 6 bases, with 14 bases remaining between them. This clone was observed a single time. Clones were read by immunoSEQ multiplex PCR, and TCRdb kept only the in-frame ones, dropping some. The sample consists of about 480,000 clones, 70% to 80% of them appearing once. This sequence joins TRBV19 and TRBJ2-1; D remains ambiguous. Input material: PBMCs. This clonotype was obtained from a woman aged 40 to 50 in good health. Some clones in this sample may be carry-over from other donors' samples. CDR3 sequence (DNA): TGTGCCAGTAGTCCTATGTTCCGCAGCAATGAGCAGTTCTTC. Protein: CASSPMFRSNEQFF.